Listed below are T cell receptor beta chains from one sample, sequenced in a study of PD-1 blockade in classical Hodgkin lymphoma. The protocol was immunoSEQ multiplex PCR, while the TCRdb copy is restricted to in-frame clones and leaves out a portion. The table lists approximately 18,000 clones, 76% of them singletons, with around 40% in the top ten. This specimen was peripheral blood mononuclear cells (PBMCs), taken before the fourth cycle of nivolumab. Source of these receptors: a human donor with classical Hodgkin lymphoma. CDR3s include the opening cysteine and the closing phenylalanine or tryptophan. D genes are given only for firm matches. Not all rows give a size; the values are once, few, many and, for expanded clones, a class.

TGTGCCAGCAGTGCCGCCGGTGACTATGGCTACACCTTC | CASSAAGDYGYTF | TRBJ1-2 | TRBV2 | few | .
TGTGCCAGCAGTTACTCGATCGGACGGAGCTCCTACGAGCAGTACTTC | CASSYSIGRSSYEQYF | TRBJ2-7 | TRBV6-5 | . | .
TGTGCCAGCAGGCTAGTGGACGAGCAGTACTTC | CASRLVDEQYF | TRBJ2-7 | TRBV6-1 | . | .
TGTGCCAGCAGTGAAGCGAGGGGACTTACCTACGAGCAGTACTTC | CASSEARGLTYEQYF | TRBJ2-7 | TRBV6-1 | . | .
TGTGCCAGCTCACCTGGGGCAGGGGAAAATTCACCCCTCCACTTT | CASSPGAGENSPLHF | TRBJ1-6 | TRBV18 | . | .
TGTGCCAGCAGCCCGGGGAGGGCAGATACGCAGTATTTT | CASSPGRADTQYF | TRBJ2-3 | TRBV4-2 | . | TRBD2
TGTGCCAGCAGTGACCCGGGGGCCCTCACAGATACGCAGTATTTT | CASSDPGALTDTQYF | TRBJ2-3 | TRBV2 | . | .
TGTGCCAGCAGCGGCGGGGACAGGCCGAATGAGCAGTTCTTC | CASSGGDRPNEQFF | TRBJ2-1 | TRBV9 | . | TRBD1
TGCGCCAGCAGGCCCTCCCTAGCGGGGGAGAGAGAGCAGTACTTC | CASRPSLAGEREQYF | TRBJ2-7 | TRBV10-2 | . | TRBD2
TGTGCCAGCAGCTTAGCCGGGGGGGCCGATACGCAGTATTTT | CASSLAGGADTQYF | TRBJ2-3 | TRBV7-7 | . | TRBD2
TGTGCCAGCATTGGCCAGGTCTACTCTGGAAACACCATATATTTT | CASIGQVYSGNTIYF | TRBJ1-3 | TRBV6-1 | . | .
TGTGCCCTCAGGGACGGGGATGGAAACACCATATATTTT | CALRDGDGNTIYF | TRBJ1-3 | TRBV5-4 | few | .
TGTGCCAGCAGTTACGCGGGCCCGCGGGACAGGGATGGCTACACCTTC | CASSYAGPRDRDGYTF | TRBJ1-2 | TRBV6-5 | . | TRBD1
TGTGCCTGGAGTGCGAGGGACAGAAACATATATGGCTACACCTTC | CAWSARDRNIYGYTF | TRBJ1-2 | TRBV30 | . | TRBD1
TGTGCCAGCAGTCCGAGACGGGGTAACACTGAAGCTTTCTTT | CASSPRRGNTEAFF | TRBJ1-1 | TRBV6-1 | few | .
TGTGCCAGCAGTCCCAACCCCTCGACCCAGCCCCAGCATTTT | CASSPNPSTQPQHF | TRBJ1-5 | TRBV27 | few | .
TGCGCCAGCAGCCGGAACACGCAGACAGGGCAGTACTTC | CASSRNTQTGQYF | TRBJ2-7 | TRBV4-1 | . | .
TGTGCCAGCAGTCCGCGGACAGGGGATATATATAATTCACCCCTCCACTTT | CASSPRTGDIYNSPLHF | TRBJ1-6 | TRBV28 | . | TRBD1
TGTGCCAGCTCACCGAGTTCTCGGGATACGCAGTATTTT | CASSPSSRDTQYF | TRBJ2-3 | TRBV18 | . | .
TGTGCCAGCAAACGGGGGGCTATGGACGCCGGGGAGCTGTTTTTT | CASKRGAMDAGELFF | TRBJ2-2 | TRBV6-1 | . | .
TGTGCCTCCGACTCCTACGAGCAGTACTTC | CASDSYEQYF | TRBJ2-7 | TRBV30 | . | .
TGCGCCAGCAGTGACGTGAAGAGGGAGACCCAGTACTTC | CASSDVKRETQYF | TRBJ2-5 | TRBV10-2 | . | .
TGTGCCAGTCCACAGGGTCCCCCTGGAAACACCATATATTTT | CASPQGPPGNTIYF | TRBJ1-3 | TRBV19 | few | .
TGTGCCAGCAGTTACACCGGACAGACAGGGATCGAGCAGTACTTC | CASSYTGQTGIEQYF | TRBJ2-7 | TRBV6-5 | few | TRBD1
TGTGCCAGCAGCTTTACAGGGGGGTTGGGAAACACCATATATTTT | CASSFTGGLGNTIYF | TRBJ1-3 | TRBV7-2 | . | TRBD1
TGTGCCAGCAGTCCCTACACCGGGGAGCTGTTTTTT | CASSPYTGELFF | TRBJ2-2 | TRBV28 | . | .
TGTGCCAGCAGCTTAGGTTCGACCGCAAATGAAGCTTTCTTT | CASSLGSTANEAFF | TRBJ1-1 | TRBV7-3 | few | .
TGTGCCAGCAGCTTATATCAGGGTTACGAGCAGTACTTC | CASSLYQGYEQYF | TRBJ2-7 | TRBV7-7 | few | .
TGCAGCGTTGTGGCCGCCGAGCAGTACTTC | CSVVAAEQYF | TRBJ2-7 | TRBV29-1 | . | .
TGTGCCAGTAGTACGGTATTTAGCACAGATACGCAGTATTTT | CASSTVFSTDTQYF | TRBJ2-3 | TRBV19 | once | .
TGTGCCAGTAGTGCCAACAGGGACACTGAAGCTTTCTTT | CASSANRDTEAFF | TRBJ1-1 | TRBV19 | . | .
TGTGCCAGCAGTTCCTCTAGGTTCACCGGGGAGCTGTTTTTT | CASSSSRFTGELFF | TRBJ2-2 | TRBV6-6 | . | .
TGTGCCAGCAGCATCGGACAGACCTCTGGAAACACCATATATTTT | CASSIGQTSGNTIYF | TRBJ1-3 | TRBV7-9 | . | .
TGCGCCAGCAGCTTGCGCGACAGGGGTTCCTCTAACTATGGCTACACCTTC | CASSLRDRGSSNYGYTF | TRBJ1-2 | TRBV5-1 | . | TRBD1
TGTGCCAGCAGCTCCCCGGGCCGTCAGTGGACGCAGTATTTT | CASSSPGRQWTQYF | TRBJ2-3 | TRBV7-2 | few | .
TGTGCCAGCAGCAACAGGGGGGCAAATCAGCCCCAGCATTTT | CASSNRGANQPQHF | TRBJ1-5 | TRBV6-5 | . | TRBD1
TGCGCCAGCAAAGAAGGCACATCCCTTAACTACGAGCAGTACTTC | CASKEGTSLNYEQYF | TRBJ2-7 | TRBV5-1 | . | .
TGTGCCAGCAGCGTAGGGGACCCCTACTCCTACGAGCAGTACTTC | CASSVGDPYSYEQYF | TRBJ2-7 | TRBV9 | . | .
TGTGCCAGCAGCCGTGCCGACAGCTACGAGCAGTACTTC | CASSRADSYEQYF | TRBJ2-7 | TRBV7-9 | . | .
TGTGCCAGCAGACCGGACTACCAGACAGATACGCAGTATTTT | CASRPDYQTDTQYF | TRBJ2-3 | TRBV6-5 | few | .
TGTGCCAGCAGAGGGGGACTCTACACTGAAGCTTTCTTT | CASRGGLYTEAFF | TRBJ1-1 | TRBV6-1 | . | .
TGTGCCAGCAGCGTGACGGACCAAGAGACCCAGTACTTC | CASSVTDQETQYF | TRBJ2-5 | TRBV11-3 | . | .
TGTGCCAGCAGTGAAGCTGTCGGGGGGGTCTTTTACAATGAGCAGTTCTTC | CASSEAVGGVFYNEQFF | TRBJ2-1 | TRBV6-1 | . | TRBD2
TGTGCCAGCAGCTTGGGACAGGACCGCTACGAGCAGTACTTC | CASSLGQDRYEQYF | TRBJ2-7 | TRBV7-2 | . | TRBD1
TGCAGCGTTGAAGGGCAGCTCCAGGGCAATGAGCAGTTCTTC | CSVEGQLQGNEQFF | TRBJ2-1 | TRBV29-1 | . | .
TGTGCCAGCAGGAGGAACAGGGAAGGGAATGGCTACACCTTC | CASRRNREGNGYTF | TRBJ1-2 | TRBV6-1 | . | .